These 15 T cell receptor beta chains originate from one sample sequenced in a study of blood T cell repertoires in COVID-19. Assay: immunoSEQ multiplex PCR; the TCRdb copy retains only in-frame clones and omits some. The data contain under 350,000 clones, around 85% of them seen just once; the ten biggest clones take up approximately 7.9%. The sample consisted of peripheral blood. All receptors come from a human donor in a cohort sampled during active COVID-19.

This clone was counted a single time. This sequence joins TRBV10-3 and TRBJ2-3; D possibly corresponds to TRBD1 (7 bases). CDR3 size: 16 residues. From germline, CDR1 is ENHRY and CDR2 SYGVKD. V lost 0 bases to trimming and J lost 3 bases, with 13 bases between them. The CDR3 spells CAISESRAGGTDTQYF. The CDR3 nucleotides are TGTGCCATCAGTGAGTCACGAGCAGGGGGGACAGATACGCAGTATTTT.

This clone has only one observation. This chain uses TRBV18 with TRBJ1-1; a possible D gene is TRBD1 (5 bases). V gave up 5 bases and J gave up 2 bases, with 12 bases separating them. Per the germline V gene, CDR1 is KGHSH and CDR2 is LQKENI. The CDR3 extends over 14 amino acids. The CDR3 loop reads CASSSQTDNTEAFF. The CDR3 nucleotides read TGTGCCAGCTCATCACAGACAGACAACACTGAAGCTTTCTTT.

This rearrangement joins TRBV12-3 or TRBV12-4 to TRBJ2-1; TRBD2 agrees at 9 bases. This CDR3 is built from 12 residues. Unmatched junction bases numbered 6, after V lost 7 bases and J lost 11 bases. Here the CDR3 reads CASTAGGLKQFF. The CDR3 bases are TGTGCCAGCACCGCGGGGGGGCTAAAGCAGTTCTTC.

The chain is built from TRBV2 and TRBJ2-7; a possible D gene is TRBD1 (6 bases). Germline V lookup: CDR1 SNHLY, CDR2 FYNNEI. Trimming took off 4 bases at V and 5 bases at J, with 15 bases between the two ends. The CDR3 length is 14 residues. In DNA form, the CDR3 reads TGTGCCAGCAGTGTTGGAGCAGGGGCGGACGAGCAGTACTTC. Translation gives CASSVGAGADEQYF.

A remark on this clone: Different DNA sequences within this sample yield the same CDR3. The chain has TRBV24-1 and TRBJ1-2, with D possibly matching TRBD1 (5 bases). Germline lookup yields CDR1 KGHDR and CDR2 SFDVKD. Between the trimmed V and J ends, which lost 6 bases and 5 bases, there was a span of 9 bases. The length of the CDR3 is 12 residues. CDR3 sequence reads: CATSSGSYGYTF. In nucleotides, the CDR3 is TGTGCCACCAGTTCAGGGTCGTATGGCTACACCTTC.

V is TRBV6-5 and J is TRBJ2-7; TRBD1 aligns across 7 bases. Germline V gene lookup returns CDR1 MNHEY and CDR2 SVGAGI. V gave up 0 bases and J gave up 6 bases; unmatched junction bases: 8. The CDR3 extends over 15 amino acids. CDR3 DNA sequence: TGTGCCAGCAGTTACTCGGAGACAGGGAATTTCGAGCAGTACTTC. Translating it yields CASSYSETGNFEQYF.

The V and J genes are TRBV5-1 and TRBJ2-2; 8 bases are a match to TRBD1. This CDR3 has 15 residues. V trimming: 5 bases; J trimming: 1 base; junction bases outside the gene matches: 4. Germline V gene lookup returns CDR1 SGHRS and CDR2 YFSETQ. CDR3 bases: TGCGCCAGCAGTTCGACAGGGGTGAACACCGGGGAGCTGTTTTTT. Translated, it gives CASSSTGVNTGELFF.

The CDR3 nucleotides read TGTGCCAGCAGTTTACCAGGGCAGGAGACCCAGTACTTC. Its translation: CASSLPGQETQYF. The chain employs TRBV6-5 and TRBJ2-5, with D possibly TRBD1 on 5 matching bases. Germline-derived CDR1 and CDR2 are MNHEY and SVGAGI. The CDR3 has 13 residues. V was shortened by 4 bases and J by 5 bases, with 11 bases between the two germline ends.

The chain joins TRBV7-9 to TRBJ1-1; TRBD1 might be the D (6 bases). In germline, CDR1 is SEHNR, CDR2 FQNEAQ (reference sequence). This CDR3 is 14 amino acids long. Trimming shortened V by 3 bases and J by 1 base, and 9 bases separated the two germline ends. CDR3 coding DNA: TGTGCCAGCAGCTTGGTGACAGGGAACACTGAAGCTTTCTTT. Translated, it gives CASSLVTGNTEAFF.

The chain's CDR3 is CASSGEQGARGYTF. The CDR3 nucleotides are TGTGCCAGCAGCGGTGAACAGGGGGCGCGGGGCTACACCTTC. The rearrangement joins TRBV7-9 to TRBJ1-2; TRBD1 aligns across 9 bases. Germline loops: CDR1 SEHNR, CDR2 FQNEAQ (reference sequence). V dropped 5 bases and J dropped 8; count of bases not matched to a gene: 9. CDR3 length: 14 residues. Supplemented by reference TRBV7-9 and TRBJ1-2, the full variable domain reads DTGVSQNPRHKITKRGQNVTFRCDPISEHNRLYWYRQTLGQGPEFLTYFQNEAQLEKSRLLSDRFSAERPKGSFSTLEIQRTEQGDSAMYLCASSGEQGARGYTFGSGTRLTVV.

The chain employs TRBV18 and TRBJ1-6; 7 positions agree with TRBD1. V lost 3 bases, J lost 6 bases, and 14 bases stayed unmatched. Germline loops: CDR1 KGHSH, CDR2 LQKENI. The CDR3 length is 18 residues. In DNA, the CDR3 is TGTGCCAGCTCACCTCGCGTAGGGGGCGGTGTGGGTAATTCACCCCTCCACTTT. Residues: CASSPRVGGGVGNSPLHF.

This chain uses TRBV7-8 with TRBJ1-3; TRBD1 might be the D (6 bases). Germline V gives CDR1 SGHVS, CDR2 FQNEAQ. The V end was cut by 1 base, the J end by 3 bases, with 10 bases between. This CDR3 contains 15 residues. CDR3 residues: CASSLGQGYGNTIYF. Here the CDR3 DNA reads TGTGCCAGCAGCTTAGGTCAGGGGTATGGAAACACCATATATTTT.

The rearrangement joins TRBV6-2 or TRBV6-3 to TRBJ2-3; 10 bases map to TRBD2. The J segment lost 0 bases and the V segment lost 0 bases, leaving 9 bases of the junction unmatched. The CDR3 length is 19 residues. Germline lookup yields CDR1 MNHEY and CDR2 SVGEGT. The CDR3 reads CASSYSLAGAIESTDTQYF. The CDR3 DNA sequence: TGTGCCAGCAGTTACTCCCTAGCGGGGGCAATAGAAAGCACAGATACGCAGTATTTT.

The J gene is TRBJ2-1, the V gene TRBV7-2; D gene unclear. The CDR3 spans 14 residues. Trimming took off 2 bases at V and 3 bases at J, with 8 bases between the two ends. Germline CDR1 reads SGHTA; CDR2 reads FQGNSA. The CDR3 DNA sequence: TGTGCCAGCAGCTTAACTCAGGACTACAATGAGCAGTTCTTC. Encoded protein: CASSLTQDYNEQFF.

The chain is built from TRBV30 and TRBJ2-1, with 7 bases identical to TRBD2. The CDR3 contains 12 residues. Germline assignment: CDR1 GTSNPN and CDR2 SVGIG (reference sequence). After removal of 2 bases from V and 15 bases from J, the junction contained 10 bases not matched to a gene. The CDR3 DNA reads TGTGCCTGGAGTAAAAATAGACTAGCCGCGTTCTTC. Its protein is CAWSKNRLAAFF.